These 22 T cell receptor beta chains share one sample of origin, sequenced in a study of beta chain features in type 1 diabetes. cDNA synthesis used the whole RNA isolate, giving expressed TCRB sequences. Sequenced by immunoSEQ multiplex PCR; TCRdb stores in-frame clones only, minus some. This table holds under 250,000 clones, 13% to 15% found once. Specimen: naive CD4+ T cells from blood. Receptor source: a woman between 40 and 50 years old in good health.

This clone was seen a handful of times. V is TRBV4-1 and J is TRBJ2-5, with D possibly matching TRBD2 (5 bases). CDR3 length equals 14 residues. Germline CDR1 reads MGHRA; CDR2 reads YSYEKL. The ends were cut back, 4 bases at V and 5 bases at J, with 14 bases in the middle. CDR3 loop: CASSRPTSKETQYF. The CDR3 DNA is TGCGCCAGCAGCCGACCCACTAGTAAGGAGACCCAGTACTTC.

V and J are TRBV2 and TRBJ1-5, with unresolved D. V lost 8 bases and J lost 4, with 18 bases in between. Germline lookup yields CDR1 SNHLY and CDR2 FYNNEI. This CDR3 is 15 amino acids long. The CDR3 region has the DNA TGTGCCAGCTGGAGGGAAGCTGCGGTAAATCAGCCCCAGCATTTT. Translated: CASWREAAVNQPQHF.

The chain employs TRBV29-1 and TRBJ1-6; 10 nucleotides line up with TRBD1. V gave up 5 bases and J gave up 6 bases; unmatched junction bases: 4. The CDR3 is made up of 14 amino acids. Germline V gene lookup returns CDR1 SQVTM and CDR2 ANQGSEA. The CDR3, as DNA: TGCAGCGTTTCCGGGACAGGGGTTAATTCACCCCTCCACTTT. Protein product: CSVSGTGVNSPLHF.

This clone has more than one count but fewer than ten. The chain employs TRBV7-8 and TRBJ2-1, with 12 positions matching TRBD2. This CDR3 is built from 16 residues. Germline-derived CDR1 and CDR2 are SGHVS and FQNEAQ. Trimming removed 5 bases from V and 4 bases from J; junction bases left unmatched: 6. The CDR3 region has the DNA TGTGCCAGCAGCACACCCCTAGCGGGGGGGTACAATGAGCAGTTCTTC. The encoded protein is CASSTPLAGGYNEQFF.

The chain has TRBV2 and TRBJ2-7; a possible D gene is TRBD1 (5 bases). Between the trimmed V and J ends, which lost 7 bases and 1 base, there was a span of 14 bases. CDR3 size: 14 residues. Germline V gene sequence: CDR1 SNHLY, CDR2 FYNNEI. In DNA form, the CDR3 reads TGTGCCAGCATGACCGGACACCGATCCTACGAGCAGTACTTC. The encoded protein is CASMTGHRSYEQYF.

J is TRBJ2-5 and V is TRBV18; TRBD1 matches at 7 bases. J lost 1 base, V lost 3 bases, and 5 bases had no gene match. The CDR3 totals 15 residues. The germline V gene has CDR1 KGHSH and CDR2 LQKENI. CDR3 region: CASSPRTGIQETQYF. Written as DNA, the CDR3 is TGTGCCAGCTCACCCAGGACAGGAATCCAAGAGACCCAGTACTTC. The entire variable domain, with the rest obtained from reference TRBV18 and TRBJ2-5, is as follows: NAGVMQNPRHLVRRRGQEARLRCSPMKGHSHVYWYRQLPEEGLKFMVYLQKENIIDESGMPKERFSAEFPKEGPSILRIQQVVRGDSAAYFCASSPRTGIQETQYFGPGTRLLVL.

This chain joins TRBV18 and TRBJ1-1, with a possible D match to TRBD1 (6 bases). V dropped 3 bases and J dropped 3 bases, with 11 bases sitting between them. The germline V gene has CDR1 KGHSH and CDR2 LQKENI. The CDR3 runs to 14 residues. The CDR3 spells CASSPTTGDTEAFF. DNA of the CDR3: TGTGCCAGCTCACCTACGACAGGCGACACTGAAGCTTTCTTT.

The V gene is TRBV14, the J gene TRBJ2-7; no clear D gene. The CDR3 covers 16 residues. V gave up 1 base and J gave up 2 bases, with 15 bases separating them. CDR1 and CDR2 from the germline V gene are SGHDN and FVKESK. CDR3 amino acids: CASSQVRADRAYEQYF. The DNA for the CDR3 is TGTGCCAGCAGCCAAGTTAGAGCCGACCGGGCCTACGAGCAGTACTTC. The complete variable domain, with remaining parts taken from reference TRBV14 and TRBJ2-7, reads EAGVTQFPSHSVIEKGQTVTLRCDPISGHDNLYWYRRVMGKEIKFLLHFVKESKQDESGMPNNRFLAERTGGTYSTLKVQPAELEDSGVYFCASSQVRADRAYEQYFGPGTRLTVT.

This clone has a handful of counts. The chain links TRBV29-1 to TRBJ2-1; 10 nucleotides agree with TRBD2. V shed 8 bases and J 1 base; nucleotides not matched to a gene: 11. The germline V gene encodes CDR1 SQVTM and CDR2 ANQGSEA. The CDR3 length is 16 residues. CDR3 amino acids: CSTRAASGGSYNEQFF. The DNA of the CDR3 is TGCAGCACCCGAGCCGCTAGCGGGGGTTCCTACAATGAGCAGTTCTTC.

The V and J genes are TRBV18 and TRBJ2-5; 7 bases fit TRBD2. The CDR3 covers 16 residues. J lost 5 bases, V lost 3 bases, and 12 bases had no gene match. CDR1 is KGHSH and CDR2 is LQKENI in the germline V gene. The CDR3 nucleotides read TGTGCCAGCTCACCTCGAACAAAGCGGGGTGGGGAGACCCAGTACTTC. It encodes CASSPRTKRGGETQYF.

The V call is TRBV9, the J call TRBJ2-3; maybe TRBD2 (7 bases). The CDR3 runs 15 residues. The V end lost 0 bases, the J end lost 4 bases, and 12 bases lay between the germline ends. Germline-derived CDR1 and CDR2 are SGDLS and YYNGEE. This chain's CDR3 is CASSVEGGGSDTQYF. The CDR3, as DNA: TGTGCCAGCAGCGTAGAAGGCGGGGGCTCAGATACGCAGTATTTT.

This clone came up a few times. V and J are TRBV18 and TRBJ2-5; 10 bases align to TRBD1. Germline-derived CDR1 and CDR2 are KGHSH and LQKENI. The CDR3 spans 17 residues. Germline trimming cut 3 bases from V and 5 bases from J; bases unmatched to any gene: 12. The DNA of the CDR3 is TGTGCCAGCTCACCCGTGGGCCCGGGACAGGGGACCGAGACCCAGTACTTC. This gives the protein CASSPVGPGQGTETQYF.

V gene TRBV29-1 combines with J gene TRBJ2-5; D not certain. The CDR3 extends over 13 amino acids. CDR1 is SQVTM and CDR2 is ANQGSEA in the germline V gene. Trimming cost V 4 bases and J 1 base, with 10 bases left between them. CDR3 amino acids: CSVAMSGQETQYF. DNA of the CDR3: TGCAGCGTTGCGATGTCAGGCCAAGAGACCCAGTACTTC. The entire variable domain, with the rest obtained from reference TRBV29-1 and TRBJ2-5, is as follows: SAVISQKPSRDICQRGTSLTIQCQVDSQVTMMFWYRQQPGQSLTLIATANQGSEATYESGFVIDKFPISRPNLTFSTLTVSNMSPEDSSIYLCSVAMSGQETQYFGPGTRLLVL.

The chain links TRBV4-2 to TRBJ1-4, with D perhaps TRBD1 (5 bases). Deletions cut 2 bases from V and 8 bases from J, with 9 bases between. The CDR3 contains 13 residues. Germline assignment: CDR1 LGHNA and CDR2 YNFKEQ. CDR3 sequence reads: CASSQQDREKLFF. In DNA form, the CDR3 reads TGTGCCAGCAGCCAACAAGACAGAGAAAAACTGTTTTTT.

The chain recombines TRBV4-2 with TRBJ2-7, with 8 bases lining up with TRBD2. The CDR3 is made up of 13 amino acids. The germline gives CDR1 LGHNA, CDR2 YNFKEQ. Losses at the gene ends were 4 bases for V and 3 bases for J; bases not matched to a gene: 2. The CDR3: CASSPGGDYEQYF. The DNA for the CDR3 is TGTGCCAGCAGCCCCGGGGGGGACTACGAGCAGTACTTC.

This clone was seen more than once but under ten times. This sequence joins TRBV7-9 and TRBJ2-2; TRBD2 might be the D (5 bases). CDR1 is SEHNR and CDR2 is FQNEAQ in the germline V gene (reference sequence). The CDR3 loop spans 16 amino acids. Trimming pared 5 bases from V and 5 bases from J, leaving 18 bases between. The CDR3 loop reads CASSQRAGGGTGELFF. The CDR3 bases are TGTGCCAGCAGCCAACGGGCAGGAGGAGGAACCGGGGAGCTGTTTTTT.

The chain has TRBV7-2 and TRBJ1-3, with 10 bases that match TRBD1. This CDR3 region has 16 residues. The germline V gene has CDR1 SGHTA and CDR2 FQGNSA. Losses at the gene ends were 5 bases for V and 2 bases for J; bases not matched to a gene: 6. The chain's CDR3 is CASSETGGPPGNTIYF. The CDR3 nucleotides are TGTGCCAGCAGCGAGACAGGGGGCCCGCCTGGAAACACCATATATTTT.

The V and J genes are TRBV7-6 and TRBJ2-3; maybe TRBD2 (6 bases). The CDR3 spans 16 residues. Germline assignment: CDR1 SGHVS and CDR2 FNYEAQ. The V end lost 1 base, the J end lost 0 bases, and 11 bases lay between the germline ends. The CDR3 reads CASSLGSGSSTDTQYF. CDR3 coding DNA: TGTGCCAGCAGCTTAGGTAGCGGCTCTAGCACAGATACGCAGTATTTT.

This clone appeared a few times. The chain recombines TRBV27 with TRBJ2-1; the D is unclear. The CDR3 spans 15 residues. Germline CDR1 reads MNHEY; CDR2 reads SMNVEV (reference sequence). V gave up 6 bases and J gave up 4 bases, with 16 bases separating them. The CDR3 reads CASRRNTAEYNEQFF. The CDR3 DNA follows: TGTGCCAGCAGACGTAACACCGCAGAATACAATGAGCAGTTCTTC.

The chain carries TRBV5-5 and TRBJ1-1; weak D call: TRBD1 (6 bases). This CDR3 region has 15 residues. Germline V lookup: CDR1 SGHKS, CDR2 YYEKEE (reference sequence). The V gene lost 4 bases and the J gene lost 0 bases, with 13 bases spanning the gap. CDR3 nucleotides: TGTGCCAGCAGCATGACAGGTTGGGTGAACACTGAAGCTTTCTTT. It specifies CASSMTGWVNTEAFF.

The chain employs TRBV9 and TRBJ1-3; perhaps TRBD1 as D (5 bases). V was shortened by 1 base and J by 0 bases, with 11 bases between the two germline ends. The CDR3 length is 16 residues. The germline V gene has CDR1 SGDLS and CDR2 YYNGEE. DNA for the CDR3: TGTGCCAGCAGCGTATTCGACAGCCTCTCTGGAAACACCATATATTTT. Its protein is CASSVFDSLSGNTIYF.

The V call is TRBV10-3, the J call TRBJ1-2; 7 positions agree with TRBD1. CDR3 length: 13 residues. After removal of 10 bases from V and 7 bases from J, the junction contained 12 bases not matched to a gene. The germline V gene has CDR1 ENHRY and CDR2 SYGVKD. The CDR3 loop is CATRDSPLRGYTF. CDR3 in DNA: TGTGCCACACGGGACAGTCCCCTACGTGGCTACACCTTC.